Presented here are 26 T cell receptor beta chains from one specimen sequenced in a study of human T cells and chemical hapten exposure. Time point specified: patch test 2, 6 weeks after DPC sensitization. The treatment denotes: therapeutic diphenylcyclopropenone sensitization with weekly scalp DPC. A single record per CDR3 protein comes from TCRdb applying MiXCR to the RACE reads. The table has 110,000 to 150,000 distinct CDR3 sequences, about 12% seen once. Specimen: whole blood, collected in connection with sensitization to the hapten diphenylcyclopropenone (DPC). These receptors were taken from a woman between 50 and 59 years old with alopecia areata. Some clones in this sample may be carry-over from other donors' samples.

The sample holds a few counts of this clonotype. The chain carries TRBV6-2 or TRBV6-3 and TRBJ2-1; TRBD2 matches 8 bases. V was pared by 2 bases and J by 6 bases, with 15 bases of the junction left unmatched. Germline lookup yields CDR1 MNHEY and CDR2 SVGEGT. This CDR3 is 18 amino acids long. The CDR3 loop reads CASSYSGLAVFSFNEQFF. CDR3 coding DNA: TGTGCCAGCAGTTACAGCGGACTAGCTGTTTTCTCTTTCAATGAGCAGTTCTTC.

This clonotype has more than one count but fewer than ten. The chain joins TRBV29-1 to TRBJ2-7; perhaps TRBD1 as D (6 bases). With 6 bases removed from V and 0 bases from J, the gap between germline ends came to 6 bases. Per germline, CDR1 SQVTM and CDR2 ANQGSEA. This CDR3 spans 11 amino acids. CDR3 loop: CSVGHSYEQYF. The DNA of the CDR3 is TGCAGCGTGGGACACTCCTACGAGCAGTACTTC.

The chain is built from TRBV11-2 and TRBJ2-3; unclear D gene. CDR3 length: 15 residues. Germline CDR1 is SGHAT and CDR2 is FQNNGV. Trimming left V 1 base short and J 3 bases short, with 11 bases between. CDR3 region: CASSLARRKTDTQYF. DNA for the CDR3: TGTGCCAGCAGCTTAGCCAGGAGAAAGACAGATACGCAGTATTTT. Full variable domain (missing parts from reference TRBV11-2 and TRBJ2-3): EAGVAQSPRYKIIEKRQSVAFWCNPISGHATLYWYQQILGQGPKLLIQFQNNGVVDDSQLPKDRFSAERLKGVDSTLKIQPAKLEDSAVYLCASSLARRKTDTQYFGPGTRLTVL.

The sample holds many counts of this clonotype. The CDR3 bases are TGCAGCCCCTGGGGGGGACAGGGCACAGATACGCAGTATTTT. This translates into CSPWGGQGTDTQYF. This sequence joins TRBV29-1 and TRBJ2-3; a possible D gene is TRBD1 (8 bases). Germline V gives CDR1 SQVTM, CDR2 ANQGSEA. Trimming stripped 8 bases from V and 1 base from J, with 16 bases between. There are 14 residues in the CDR3.

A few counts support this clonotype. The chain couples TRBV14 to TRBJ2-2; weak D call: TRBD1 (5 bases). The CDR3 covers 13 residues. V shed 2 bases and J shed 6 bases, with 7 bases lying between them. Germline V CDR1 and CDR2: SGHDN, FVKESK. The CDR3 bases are TGTGCCAGCAGCCAACAGGGTCCCGGGGAGCTGTTTTTT. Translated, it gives CASSQQGPGELFF. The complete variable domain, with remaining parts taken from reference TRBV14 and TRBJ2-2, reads EAGVTQFPSHSVIEKGQTVTLRCDPISGHDNLYWYRRVMGKEIKFLLHFVKESKQDESGMPNNRFLAERTGGTYSTLKVQPAELEDSGVYFCASSQQGPGELFFGEGSRLTVL.

The CDR3 here is CASSPGTSGAYEQYF. The CDR3, as DNA: TGTGCCAGCAGCCCAGGGACTAGCGGGGCCTACGAGCAGTACTTC. J is TRBJ2-7 and V is TRBV28; TRBD2 matches 13 bases. This CDR3 region has 15 residues. V shed 6 bases and J 2 bases; nucleotides not matched to a gene: 4. Germline V gene data show CDR1 as MDHEN and CDR2 as SYDVKM.

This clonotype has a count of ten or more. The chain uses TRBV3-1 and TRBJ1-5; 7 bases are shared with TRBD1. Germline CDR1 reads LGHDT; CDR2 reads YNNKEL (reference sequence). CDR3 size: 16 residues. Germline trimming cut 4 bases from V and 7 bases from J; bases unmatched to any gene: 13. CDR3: CASSPGGLGGGQPQHF. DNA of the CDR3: TGTGCCAGCAGCCCAGGGGGATTGGGGGGCGGGCAGCCCCAGCATTTT.

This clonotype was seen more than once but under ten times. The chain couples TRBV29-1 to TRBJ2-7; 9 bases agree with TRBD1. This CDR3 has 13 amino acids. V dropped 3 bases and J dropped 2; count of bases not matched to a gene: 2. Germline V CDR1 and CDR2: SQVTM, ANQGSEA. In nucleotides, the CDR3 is TGCAGCGTTGACGGGACAGGGCCCTACGAGCAGTACTTC. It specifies CSVDGTGPYEQYF.

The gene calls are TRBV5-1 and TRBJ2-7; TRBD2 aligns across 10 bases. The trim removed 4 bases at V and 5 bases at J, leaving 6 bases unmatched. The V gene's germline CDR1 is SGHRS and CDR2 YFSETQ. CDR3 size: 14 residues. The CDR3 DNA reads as TGCGCCAGCAGCCCGATAGCGGGAGGCCACGAGCAGTACTTC. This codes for CASSPIAGGHEQYF.

Here the CDR3 DNA reads TGTGCCAGCAGCGCCCGGACAGGGGAGGGCTATGGCTACACCTTC. Protein product: CASSARTGEGYGYTF. The J gene is TRBJ1-2, the V gene TRBV7-2, with 9 bases aligning to TRBD1. V lost 5 bases and J lost 4; bases outside the gene matches: 8. The CDR3 is made up of 15 amino acids. Germline loops: CDR1 SGHTA, CDR2 FQGNSA.

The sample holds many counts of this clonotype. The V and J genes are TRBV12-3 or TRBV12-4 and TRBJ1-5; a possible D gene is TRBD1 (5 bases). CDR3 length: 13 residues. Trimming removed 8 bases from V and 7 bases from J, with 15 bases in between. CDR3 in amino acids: CASSKGASQPQHF. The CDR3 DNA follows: TGTGCCAGCTCAAAAGGGGCTTCCCAGCCCCAGCATTTT.

The CDR3 DNA reads as TGTGCCAGCAGTCGTCCCGGGACAGGGTACAATGAGCAGTTCTTC. Its translation: CASSRPGTGYNEQFF. The gene calls are TRBV28 and TRBJ2-1, with TRBD1 identical over 9 bases. V was clipped by 5 bases and J by 4 bases; unmatched bases: 6. This CDR3 region has 15 residues. Germline V lookup: CDR1 MDHEN, CDR2 SYDVKM.

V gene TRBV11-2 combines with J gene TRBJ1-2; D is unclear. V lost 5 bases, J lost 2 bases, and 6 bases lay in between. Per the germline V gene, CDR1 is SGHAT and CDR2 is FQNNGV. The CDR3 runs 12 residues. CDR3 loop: CASSLSNYGYTF. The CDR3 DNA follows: TGTGCCAGCAGCCTATCCAACTATGGCTACACCTTC.

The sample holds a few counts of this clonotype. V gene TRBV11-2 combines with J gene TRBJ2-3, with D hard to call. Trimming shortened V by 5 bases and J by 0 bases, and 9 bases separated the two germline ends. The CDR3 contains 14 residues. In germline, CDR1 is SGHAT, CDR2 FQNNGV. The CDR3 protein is CASSLGLSTDTQYF. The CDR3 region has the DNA TGTGCCAGCAGCCTGGGCCTGAGCACAGATACGCAGTATTTT.

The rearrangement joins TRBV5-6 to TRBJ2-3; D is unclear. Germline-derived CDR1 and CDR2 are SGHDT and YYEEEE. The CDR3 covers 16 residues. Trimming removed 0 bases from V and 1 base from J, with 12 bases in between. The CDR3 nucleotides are TGTGCCAGCAGCTTGGGTTCTAGTGCCTGCACAGATACGCAGTATTTT. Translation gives CASSLGSSACTDTQYF.

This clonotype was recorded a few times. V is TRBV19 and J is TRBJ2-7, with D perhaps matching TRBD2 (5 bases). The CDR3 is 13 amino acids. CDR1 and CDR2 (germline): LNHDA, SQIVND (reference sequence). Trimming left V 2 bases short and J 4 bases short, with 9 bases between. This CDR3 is CASSITGRYEQYF. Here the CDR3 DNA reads TGTGCCAGTAGTATAACGGGAAGGTACGAGCAGTACTTC.

The chain's CDR3 is CASSYVQNTQYF. CDR3 bases: TGTGCCAGCAGCTATGTTCAGAACACGCAGTATTTT. V and J are TRBV7-2 and TRBJ2-3; D is undetermined. The CDR3 loop spans 12 amino acids. The V and J ends lost 4 bases and 9 bases respectively, with 11 bases between them. Germline loops: CDR1 SGHTA, CDR2 FQGNSA.

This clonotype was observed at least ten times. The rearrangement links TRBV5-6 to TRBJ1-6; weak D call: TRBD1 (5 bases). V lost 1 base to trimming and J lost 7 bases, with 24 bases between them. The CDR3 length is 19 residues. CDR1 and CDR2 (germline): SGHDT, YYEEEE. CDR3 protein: CASSLRPLTPDISNSPLHF. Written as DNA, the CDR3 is TGTGCCAGCAGCTTGCGACCCCTAACGCCGGACATATCGAATTCACCCCTCCACTTT.

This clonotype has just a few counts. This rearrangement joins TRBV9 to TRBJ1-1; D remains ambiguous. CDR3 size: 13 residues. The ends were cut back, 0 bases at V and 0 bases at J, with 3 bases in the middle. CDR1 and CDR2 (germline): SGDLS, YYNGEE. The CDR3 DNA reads TGTGCCAGCAGCGTAGACATGAACACTGAAGCTTTCTTT. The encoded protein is CASSVDMNTEAFF.

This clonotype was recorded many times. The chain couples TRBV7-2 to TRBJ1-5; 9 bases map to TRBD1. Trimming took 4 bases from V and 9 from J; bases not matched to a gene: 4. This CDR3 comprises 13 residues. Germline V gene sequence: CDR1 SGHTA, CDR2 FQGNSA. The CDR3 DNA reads TGTGCCAGCAGCTCAGGACAGGGGAGGCCCCAGCATTTT. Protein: CASSSGQGRPQHF.

CDR3 sequence reads: CSASDRSSGNTIYF. The CDR3 bases are TGCAGTGCTAGCGACAGGTCGTCTGGAAACACCATATATTTT. The chain links TRBV20-1 to TRBJ1-3; perhaps TRBD1 as D (6 bases). The V and J ends lost 3 bases and 1 base respectively, with 10 bases between them. The CDR3 covers 14 residues. Germline V lookup: CDR1 DFQATT, CDR2 SNEGSKA (reference sequence).

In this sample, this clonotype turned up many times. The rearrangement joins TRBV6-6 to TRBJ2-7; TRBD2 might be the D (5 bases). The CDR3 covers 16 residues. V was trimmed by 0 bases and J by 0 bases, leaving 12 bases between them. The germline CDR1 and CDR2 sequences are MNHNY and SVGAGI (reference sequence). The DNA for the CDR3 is TGTGCCAGCAGTTACTCACCGGCGGGTTCCTCCTACGAGCAGTACTTC. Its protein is CASSYSPAGSSYEQYF.

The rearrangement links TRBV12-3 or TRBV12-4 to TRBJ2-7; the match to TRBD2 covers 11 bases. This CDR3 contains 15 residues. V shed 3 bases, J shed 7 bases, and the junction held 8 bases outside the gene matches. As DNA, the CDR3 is TGTGCCAGCAGTTTTAGCGGGAGGGCCTTCGGTGAGCAGTACTTC. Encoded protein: CASSFSGRAFGEQYF.

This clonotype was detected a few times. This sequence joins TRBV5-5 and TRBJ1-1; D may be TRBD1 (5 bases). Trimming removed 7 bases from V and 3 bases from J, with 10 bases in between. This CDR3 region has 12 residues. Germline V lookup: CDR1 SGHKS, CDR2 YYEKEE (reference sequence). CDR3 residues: CASLWGDTEAFF. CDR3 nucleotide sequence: TGTGCCAGCCTCTGGGGGGACACTGAAGCTTTCTTT.

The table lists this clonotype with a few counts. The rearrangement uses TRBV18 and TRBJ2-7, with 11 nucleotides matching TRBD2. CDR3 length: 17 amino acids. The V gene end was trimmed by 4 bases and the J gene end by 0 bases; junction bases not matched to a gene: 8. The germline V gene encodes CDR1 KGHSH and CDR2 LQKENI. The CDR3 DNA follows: TGTGCCAGCTCACTCATCAGACTAGCGGGGCTCTCCTACGAGCAGTACTTC. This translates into CASSLIRLAGLSYEQYF.

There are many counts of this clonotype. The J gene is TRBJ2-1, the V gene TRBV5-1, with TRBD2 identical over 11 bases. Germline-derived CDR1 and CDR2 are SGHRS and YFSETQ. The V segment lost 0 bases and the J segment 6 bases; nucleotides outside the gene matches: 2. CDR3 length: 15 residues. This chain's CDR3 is CASSLATSGVNEQFF. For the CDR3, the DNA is TGCGCCAGCAGCTTGGCGACTAGCGGGGTCAATGAGCAGTTCTTC.